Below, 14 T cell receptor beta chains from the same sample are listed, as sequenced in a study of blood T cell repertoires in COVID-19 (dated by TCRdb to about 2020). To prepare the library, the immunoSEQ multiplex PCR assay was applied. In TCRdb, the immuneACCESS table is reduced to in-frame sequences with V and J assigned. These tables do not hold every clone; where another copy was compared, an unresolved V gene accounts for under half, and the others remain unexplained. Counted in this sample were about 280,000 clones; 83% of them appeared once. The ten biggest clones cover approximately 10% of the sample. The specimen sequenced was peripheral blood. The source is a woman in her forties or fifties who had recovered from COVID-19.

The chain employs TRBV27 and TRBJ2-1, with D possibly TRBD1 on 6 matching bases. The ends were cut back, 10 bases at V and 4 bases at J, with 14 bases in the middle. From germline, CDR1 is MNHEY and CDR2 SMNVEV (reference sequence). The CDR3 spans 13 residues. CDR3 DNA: TGTGCCACCGGGACAAGTCTTTACAATGAGCAGTTCTTC. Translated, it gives CATGTSLYNEQFF.

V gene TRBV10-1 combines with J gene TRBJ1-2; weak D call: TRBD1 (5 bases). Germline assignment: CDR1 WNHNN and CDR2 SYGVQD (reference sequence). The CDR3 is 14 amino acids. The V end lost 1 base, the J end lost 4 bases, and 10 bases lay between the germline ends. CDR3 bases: TGCGCCAGCAGTGAGTTGCAGGGCGGCTATGGCTACACCTTC. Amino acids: CASSELQGGYGYTF.

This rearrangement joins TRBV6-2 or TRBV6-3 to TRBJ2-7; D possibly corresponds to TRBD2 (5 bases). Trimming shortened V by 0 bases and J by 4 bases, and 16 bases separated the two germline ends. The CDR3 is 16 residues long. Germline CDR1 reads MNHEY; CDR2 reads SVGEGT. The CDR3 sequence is CASSYSTTMLLYEQYF. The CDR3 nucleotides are TGTGCCAGCAGTTACTCGACTACTATGCTCCTGTACGAGCAGTACTTC.

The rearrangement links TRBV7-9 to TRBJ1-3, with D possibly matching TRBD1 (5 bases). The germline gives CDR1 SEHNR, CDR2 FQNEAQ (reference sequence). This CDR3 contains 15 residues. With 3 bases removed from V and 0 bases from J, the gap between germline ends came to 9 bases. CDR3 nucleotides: TGTGCCAGCAGCTTCCCAGGGTTCTCTGGAAACACCATATATTTT. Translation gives CASSFPGFSGNTIYF.

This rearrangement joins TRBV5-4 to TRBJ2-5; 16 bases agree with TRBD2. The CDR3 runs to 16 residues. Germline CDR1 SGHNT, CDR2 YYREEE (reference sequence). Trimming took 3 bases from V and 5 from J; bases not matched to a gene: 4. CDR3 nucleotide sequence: TGTGCCAGCAGCTCCGGGACTAGCGGGAGGGGTGAGACCCAGTACTTC. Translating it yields CASSSGTSGRGETQYF.

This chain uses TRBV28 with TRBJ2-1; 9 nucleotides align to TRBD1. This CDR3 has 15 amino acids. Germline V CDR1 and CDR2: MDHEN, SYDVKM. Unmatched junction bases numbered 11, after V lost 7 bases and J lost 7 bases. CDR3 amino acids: CASNSPGQGLNEQFF. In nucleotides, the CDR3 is TGTGCCAGCAACTCTCCGGGACAGGGCTTAAATGAGCAGTTCTTC.

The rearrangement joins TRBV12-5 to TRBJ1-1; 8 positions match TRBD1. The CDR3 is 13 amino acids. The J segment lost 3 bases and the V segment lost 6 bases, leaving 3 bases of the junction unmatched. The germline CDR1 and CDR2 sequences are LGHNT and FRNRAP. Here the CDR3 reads CASGVDRDTEAFF. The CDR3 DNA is TGTGCTAGTGGCGTGGACAGGGACACTGAAGCTTTCTTT.

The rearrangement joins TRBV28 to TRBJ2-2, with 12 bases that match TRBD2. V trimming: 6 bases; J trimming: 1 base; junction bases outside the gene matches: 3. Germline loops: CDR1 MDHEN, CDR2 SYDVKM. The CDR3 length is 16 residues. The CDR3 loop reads CASSSSGGENTGELFF. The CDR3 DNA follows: TGTGCCAGCAGCTCTAGCGGGGGGGAGAACACCGGGGAGCTGTTTTTT.

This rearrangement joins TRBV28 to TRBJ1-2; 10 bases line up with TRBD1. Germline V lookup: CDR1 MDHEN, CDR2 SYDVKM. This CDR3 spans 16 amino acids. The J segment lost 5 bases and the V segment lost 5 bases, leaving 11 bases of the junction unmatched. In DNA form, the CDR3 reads TGTGCCAGCAGTCCACGAAGACAGGGGGCTACTTATGGCTACACCTTC. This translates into CASSPRRQGATYGYTF.

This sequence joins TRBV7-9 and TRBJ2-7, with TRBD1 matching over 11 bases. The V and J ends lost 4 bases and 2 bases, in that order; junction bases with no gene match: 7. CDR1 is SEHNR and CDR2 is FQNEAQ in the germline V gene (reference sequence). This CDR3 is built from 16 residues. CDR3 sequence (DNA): TGTGCCAGCAGCTCTACCCCGGGACAGGGGGCCTACGAGCAGTACTTC. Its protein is CASSSTPGQGAYEQYF.

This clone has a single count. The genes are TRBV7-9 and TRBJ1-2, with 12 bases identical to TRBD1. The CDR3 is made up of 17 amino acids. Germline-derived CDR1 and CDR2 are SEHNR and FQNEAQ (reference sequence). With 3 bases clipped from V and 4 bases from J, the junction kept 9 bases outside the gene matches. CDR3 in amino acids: CASSFFSGQGAVYGYTF. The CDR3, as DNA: TGTGCCAGCAGCTTTTTCTCGGGACAGGGGGCCGTCTATGGCTACACCTTC.

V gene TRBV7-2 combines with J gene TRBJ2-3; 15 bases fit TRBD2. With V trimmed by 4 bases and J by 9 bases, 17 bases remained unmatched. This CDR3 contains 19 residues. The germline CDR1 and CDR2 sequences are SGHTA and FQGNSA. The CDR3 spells CASSYTGTSGGIPKSTQYF. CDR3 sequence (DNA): TGTGCCAGCAGCTATACCGGGACTAGCGGGGGGATCCCCAAGAGCACGCAGTATTTT. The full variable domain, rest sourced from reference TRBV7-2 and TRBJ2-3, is GAGVSQSPSNKVTEKGKDVELRCDPISGHTALYWYRQSLGQGLEFLIYFQGNSAPDKSGLPSDRFSAERTGGSVSTLTIQRTQQEDSAVYLCASSYTGTSGGIPKSTQYFGPGTRLTVL.

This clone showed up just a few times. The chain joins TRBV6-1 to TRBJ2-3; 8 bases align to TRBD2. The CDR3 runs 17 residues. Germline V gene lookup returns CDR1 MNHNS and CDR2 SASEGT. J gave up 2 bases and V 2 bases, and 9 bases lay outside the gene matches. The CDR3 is CASSEFGIAGNTDTQYF. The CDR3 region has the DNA TGTGCCAGCAGTGAATTCGGGATAGCGGGGAACACAGATACGCAGTATTTT.

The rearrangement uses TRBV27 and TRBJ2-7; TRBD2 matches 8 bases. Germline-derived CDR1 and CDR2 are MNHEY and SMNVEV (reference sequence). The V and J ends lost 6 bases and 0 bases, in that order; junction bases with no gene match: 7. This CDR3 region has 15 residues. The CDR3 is CASRPAGGSSYEQYF. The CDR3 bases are TGTGCCAGCAGACCTGCGGGAGGAAGCTCCTACGAGCAGTACTTC.